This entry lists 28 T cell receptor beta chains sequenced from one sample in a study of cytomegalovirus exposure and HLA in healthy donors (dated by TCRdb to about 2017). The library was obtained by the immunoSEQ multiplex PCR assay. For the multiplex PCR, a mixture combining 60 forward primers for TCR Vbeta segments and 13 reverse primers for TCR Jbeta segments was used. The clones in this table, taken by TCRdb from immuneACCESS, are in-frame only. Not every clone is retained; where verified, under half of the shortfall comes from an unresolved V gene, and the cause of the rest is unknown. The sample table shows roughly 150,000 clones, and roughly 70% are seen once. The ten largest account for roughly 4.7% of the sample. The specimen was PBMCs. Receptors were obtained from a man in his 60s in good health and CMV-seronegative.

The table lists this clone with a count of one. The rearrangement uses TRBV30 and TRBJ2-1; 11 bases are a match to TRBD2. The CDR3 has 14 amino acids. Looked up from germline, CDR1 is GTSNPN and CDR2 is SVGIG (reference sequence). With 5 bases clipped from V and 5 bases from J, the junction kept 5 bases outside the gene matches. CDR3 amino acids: CAWGTSGSNNEQFF. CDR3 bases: TGTGCCTGGGGAACTAGCGGGAGCAACAATGAGCAGTTCTTC.

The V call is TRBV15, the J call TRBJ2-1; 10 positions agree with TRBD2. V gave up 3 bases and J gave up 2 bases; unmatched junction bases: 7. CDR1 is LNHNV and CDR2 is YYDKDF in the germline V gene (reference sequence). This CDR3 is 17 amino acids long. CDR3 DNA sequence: TGTGCCACCAGCAGGGATCAGCGGGAGGGGCCCTACAATGAGCAGTTCTTC. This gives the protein CATSRDQREGPYNEQFF.

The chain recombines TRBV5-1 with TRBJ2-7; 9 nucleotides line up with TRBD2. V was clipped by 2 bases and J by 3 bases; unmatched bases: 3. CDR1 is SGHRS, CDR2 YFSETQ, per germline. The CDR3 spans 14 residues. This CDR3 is CASSFDSGSYEQYF. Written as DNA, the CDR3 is TGCGCCAGCAGCTTTGATAGCGGGAGCTACGAGCAGTACTTC.

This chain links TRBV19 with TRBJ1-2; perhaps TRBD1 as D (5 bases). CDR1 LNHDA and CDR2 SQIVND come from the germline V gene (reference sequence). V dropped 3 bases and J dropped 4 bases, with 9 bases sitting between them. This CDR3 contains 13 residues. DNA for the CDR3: TGTGCCAGTAGTATCTCGGGGGGCTATGGCTACACCTTC. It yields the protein CASSISGGYGYTF.

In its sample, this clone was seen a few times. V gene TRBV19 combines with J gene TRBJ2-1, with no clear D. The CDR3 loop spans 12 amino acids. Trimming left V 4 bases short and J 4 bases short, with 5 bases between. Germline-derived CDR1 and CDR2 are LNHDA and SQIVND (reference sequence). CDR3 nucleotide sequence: TGTGCCAGTAGTACGACTTACAATGAGCAGTTCTTC. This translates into CASSTTYNEQFF.

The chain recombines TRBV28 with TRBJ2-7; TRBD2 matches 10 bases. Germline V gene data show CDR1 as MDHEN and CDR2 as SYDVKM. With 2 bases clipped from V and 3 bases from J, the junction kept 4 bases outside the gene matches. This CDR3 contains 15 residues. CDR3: CASSLASGSVYEQYF. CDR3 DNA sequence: TGTGCCAGCAGTTTAGCTAGCGGGAGTGTCTACGAGCAGTACTTC.

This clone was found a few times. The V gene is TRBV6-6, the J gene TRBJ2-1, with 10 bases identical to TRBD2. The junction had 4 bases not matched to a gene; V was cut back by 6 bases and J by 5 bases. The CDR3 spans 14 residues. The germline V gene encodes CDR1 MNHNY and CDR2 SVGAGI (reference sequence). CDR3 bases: TGTGCCAGCAGCCCTAGCGGGAGCGACAATGAGCAGTTCTTC. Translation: CASSPSGSDNEQFF.

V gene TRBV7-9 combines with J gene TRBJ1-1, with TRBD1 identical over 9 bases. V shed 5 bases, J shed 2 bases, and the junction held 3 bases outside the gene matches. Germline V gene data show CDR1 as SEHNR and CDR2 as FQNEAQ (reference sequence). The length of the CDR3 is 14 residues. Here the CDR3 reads CASSATGGNTEAFF. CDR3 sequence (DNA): TGTGCCAGCAGCGCGACAGGGGGAAACACTGAAGCTTTCTTT.

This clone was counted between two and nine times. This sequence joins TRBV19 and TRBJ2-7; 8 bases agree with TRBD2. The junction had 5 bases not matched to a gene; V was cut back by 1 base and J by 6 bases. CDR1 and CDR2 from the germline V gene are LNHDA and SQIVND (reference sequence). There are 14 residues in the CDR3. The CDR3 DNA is TGTGCCAGTAGTATAGGGCCCACTAGCGGCGAGCAGTACTTC. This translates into CASSIGPTSGEQYF. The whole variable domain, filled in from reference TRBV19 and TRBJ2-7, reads DGGITQSPKYLFRKEGQNVTLSCEQNLNHDAMYWYRQDPGQGLRLIYYSQIVNDFQKGDIAEGYSVSREKKESFPLTVTSAQKNPTAFYLCASSIGPTSGEQYFGPGTRLTVT.

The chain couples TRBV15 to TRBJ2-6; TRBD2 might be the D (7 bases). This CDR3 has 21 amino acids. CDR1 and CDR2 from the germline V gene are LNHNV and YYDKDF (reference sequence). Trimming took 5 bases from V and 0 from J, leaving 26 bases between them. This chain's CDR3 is CATSQNYLDPGGSSGANVLTF. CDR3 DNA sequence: TGTGCCACCAGCCAAAATTATCTAGACCCGGGGGGCAGCTCTGGGGCCAACGTCCTGACTTTC.

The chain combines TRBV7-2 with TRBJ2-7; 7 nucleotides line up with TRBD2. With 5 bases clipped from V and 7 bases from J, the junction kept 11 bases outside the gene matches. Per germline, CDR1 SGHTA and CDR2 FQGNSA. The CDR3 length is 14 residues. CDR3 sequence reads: CASSQPGGGGEQYF. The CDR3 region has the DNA TGTGCCAGCAGCCAGCCGGGGGGTGGGGGGGAGCAGTACTTC.

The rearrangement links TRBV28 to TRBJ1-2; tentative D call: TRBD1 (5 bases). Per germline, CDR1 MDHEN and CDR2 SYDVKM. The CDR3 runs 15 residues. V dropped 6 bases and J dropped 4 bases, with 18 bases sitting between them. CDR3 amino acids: CASRLLTAWSYGYTF. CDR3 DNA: TGTGCCAGCAGACTCCTGACAGCCTGGTCCTATGGCTACACCTTC.

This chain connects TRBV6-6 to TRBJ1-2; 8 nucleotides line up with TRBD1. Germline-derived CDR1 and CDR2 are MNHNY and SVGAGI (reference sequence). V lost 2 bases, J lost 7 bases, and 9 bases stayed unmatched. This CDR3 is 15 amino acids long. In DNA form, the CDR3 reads TGTGCCAGCAGTTACACCCTCGACAGGGGAGGTGGCTACACCTTC. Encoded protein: CASSYTLDRGGGYTF.

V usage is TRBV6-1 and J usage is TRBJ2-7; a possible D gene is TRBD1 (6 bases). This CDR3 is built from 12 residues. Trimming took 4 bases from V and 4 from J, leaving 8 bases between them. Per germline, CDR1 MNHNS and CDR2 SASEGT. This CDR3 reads CASSVQGYEQYF. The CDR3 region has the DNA TGTGCCAGCAGTGTACAGGGATACGAGCAGTACTTC.

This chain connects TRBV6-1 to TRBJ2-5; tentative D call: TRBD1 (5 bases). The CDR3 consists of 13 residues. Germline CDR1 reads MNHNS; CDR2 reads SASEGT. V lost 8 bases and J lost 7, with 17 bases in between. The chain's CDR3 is CASDWGPQGTQYF. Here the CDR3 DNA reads TGTGCCAGCGACTGGGGCCCTCAGGGGACCCAGTACTTC.

In nucleotides, the CDR3 is TGTGCCAGTACCGATCCTACCCTCATGAAGAAACTGTTTTTT. Protein sequence: CASTDPTLMKKLFF. V gene TRBV19 combines with J gene TRBJ1-4; D is unclear. Germline-derived CDR1 and CDR2 are LNHDA and SQIVND (reference sequence). The V and J ends lost 7 bases and 11 bases respectively, with 20 bases between them. CDR3 length: 14 amino acids.

The CDR3 loop reads CASSQVPGPGQAKNIQYF. CDR3 DNA: TGTGCCAGCAGCCAAGTGCCGGGTCCGGGACAGGCCAAAAACATTCAGTACTTC. This chain joins TRBV4-2 and TRBJ2-4; 7 nucleotides match TRBD1. V lost 1 base to trimming and J lost 1 base; unmatched junction nucleotides: 10. CDR3 length: 18 residues. CDR1 and CDR2 from the germline V gene are LGHNA and YNFKEQ.

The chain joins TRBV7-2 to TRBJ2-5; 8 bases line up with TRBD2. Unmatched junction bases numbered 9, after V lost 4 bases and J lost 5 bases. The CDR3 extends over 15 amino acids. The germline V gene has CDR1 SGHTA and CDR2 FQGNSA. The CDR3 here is CASSSSGRLAETQYF. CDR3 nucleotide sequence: TGTGCCAGCAGCTCAAGCGGGAGATTGGCGGAGACCCAGTACTTC.

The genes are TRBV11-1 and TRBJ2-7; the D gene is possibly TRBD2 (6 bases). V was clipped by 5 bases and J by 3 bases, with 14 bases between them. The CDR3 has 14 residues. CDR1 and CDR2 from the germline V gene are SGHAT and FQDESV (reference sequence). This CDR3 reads CASSHSAGNYEQYF. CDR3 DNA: TGTGCCAGCAGCCACTCCGCGGGGAACTACGAGCAGTACTTC.

Here the CDR3 reads CTSSRDRGHF. Here the CDR3 DNA reads TGCACCAGCAGCCGAGACAGGGGGCACTTC. The chain links TRBV1 to TRBJ2-7; TRBD1, the table's D call, lacks a check against the DNA. TRBV1 is a pseudogene. The CDR3 has 10 amino acids.

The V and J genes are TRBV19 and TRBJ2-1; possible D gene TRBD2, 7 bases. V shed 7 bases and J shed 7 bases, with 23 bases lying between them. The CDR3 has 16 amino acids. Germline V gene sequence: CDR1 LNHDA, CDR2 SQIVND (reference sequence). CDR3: CASTLGGRGSPNEQFF. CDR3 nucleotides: TGTGCCAGTACCTTGGGGGGGCGCGGGAGTCCGAATGAGCAGTTCTTC.

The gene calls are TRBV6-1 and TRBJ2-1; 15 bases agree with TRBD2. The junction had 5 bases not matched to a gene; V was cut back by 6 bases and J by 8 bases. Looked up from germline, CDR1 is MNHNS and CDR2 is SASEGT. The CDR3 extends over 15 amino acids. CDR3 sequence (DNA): TGTGCCAGCAGGGGGACTAGCGGGAGGTCGGATGAGCAGTTCTTC. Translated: CASRGTSGRSDEQFF.

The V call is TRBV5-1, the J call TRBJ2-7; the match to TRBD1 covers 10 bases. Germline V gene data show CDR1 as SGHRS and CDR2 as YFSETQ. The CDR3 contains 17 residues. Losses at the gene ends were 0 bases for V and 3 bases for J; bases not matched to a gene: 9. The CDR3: CASSLDRDRGTGYEQYF. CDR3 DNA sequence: TGCGCCAGCAGCTTGGACCGGGACAGGGGAACCGGCTACGAGCAGTACTTC. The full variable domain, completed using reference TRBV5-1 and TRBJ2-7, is KAGVTQTPRYLIKTRGQQVTLSCSPISGHRSVSWYQQTPGQGLQFLFEYFSETQRNKGNFPGRFSGRQFSNSRSEMNVSTLELGDSALYLCASSLDRDRGTGYEQYFGPGTRLTVT.

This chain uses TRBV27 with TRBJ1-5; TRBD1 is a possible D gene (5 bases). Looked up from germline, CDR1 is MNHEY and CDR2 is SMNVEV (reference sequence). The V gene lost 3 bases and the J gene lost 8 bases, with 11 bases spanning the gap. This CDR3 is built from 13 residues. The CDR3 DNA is TGTGCCAGCAGTTTCGCCTCGGACAAGCCCCAGCATTTT. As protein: CASSFASDKPQHF.

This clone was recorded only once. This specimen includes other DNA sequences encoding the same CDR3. The CDR3 is CASSPPGQNYEQYF. The DNA for the CDR3 is TGTGCCAGCTCACCCCCGGGACAGAATTACGAGCAGTACTTC. This chain joins TRBV18 and TRBJ2-7, with 7 bases matching TRBD1. The length of the CDR3 is 14 residues. V shed 3 bases, J shed 4 bases, and the junction held 6 bases outside the gene matches. From germline, CDR1 is KGHSH and CDR2 LQKENI.

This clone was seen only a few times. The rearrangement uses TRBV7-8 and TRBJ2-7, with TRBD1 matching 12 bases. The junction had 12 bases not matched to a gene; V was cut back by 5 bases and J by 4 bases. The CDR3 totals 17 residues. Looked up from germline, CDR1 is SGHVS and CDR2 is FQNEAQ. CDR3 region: CASSPNGGTGGLYEQYF. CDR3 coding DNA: TGTGCCAGCAGCCCTAACGGAGGGACAGGGGGCCTGTACGAGCAGTACTTC.

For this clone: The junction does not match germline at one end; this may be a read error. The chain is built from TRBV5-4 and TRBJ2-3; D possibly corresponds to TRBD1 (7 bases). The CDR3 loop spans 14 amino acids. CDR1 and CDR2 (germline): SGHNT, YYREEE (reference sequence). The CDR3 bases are TGTGTCAGCAGCTTTACCCGGGACAGCGGGACGCAGTATTTT. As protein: CVSSFTRDSGTQYF.

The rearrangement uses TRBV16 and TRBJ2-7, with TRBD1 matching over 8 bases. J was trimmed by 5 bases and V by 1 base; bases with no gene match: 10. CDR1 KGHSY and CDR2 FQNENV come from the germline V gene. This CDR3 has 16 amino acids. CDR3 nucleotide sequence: TGTGCCAGCAGCCAATATCGAGACAGGGGTGGAAACGAGCAGTACTTC. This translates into CASSQYRDRGGNEQYF.